This record concerns one TCR beta chain sequence. Its antigen specificity is not known. Base qualities were left out, and no much larger clone turns up one base away. The CDR3 holds 14 amino acids from the cysteine to the phenylalanine. Kept here is only the CDR3 DNA, which spans 42 bases and is read in frame from base 1. V is trimmed back by 5 bases and J by 7 bases, and the junction contains 6 bases that no gene match accounts for. The germline V gene (reference sequence) gives CDR1 as WNHNN and CDR2 as SYGVQD. The receptor library was made with the immunoSEQ multiplex PCR assay. Regarding the original processing steps: A statistical classification framework was developed to diagnose cytomegalovirus status using the catalog of TCR beta chain sequences. TCRdb's version of the immuneACCESS table is confined to in-frame rearrangements and falls short of the full clone set. An unresolved V gene accounts for under half of the shortfall where checked; the remainder is of unknown origin. Clone size and the V and J calls come from that table; the DNA yielded D and trimming. This sample comprises tens of thousands of clones, around 94% of them detected only once. Around 1.5% of the sample is held by the ten biggest clonotypes.

This sample is part of a study of cytomegalovirus exposure and HLA in healthy donors (dated by TCRdb to about 2017). Background for the entire study: According to a later analysis, the approximately 120 validation repertoires were produced on the same platform as the 666 repertoires of the first cohort. The study aimed to test whether signatures of past pathogen exposure could be identified by cataloging public T cell receptors. In addition to the first cohort of 666 subjects, a separate validation cohort of 130 or so different subjects was used. To predict cytomegalovirus infection status, the study brought together high-throughput TCR immunosequencing, statistical association of individual TCRs with disease status, and machine learning. Results and caveats for the whole study, not just this receptor: The study listed over 150 TCR beta chains as associated with cytomegalovirus. Cytomegalovirus status was reported to be diagnosed by the classifier with high specificity and sensitivity in both the original and validation cohorts. A later analysis lacked HLA typing for the validation cohort, so it scored co-occurrence in that cohort across all 110 or so repertoires. In vitro tests confirmed that three of the cytomegalovirus-associated TCR beta chains recognize cytomegalovirus antigens. It was suggested by the authors that the approach could potentially be generalized to other disease states and immunological phenotypes. Most TCR sequences were seen in very few donors, while some public TCRs were found in many individuals. A later analysis found that TCRs clustered in the first cohort also tended to co-occur in the roughly 120 validation repertoires, with roughly 95% of cluster scores above 0.

Separate from the approximately 670-subject first cohort, the validation cohort of 95 to 150 subjects was the group to which the donors belonged. The sample comprised PBMCs. The sequence was collected from a man aged 18-30 years in good health and CMV-seropositive. The sequence joins TRBV10-1 to TRBJ2-3; TRBD2 agrees with 10 junctional bases. The CDR3 protein sequence reads: CASSSSGSENTQYF. At the DNA level, the sequence is TGCGCCAGCAGTTCTAGCGGGAGTGAAAATACGCAGTATTTT.